The T cell receptor (beta chain) under discussion was sequenced for a study of post-analysis software for immune sequencing data. Overall study: Recorded subtypes: relapsing-remitting, secondary progressive, progressive-relapsing; some patients unannotated.

The authors incorporated unique molecular identifiers into the TCR beta cDNA libraries. Each CDR3 protein gets one entry after TCRdb re-called the PCR reads with MiXCR. Found here are roughly 600,000 distinct CDR3 sequences, roughly 45% of them singletons; the top ten hold 1.5% to 2%. This clonotype was counted between two and nine times. Antigen specificity is unknown. With 4 bases removed from V and 1 base from J, the gap between germline ends came to 17 bases. This CDR3 has 16 amino acids. Per the germline V gene, CDR1 is SGHRS and CDR2 is YFSETQ. Study-wide results and limits: TRBV5-6, TRBV5-1 and TRBV20-1 belonged to a set of a few TRBV segments that were more frequent in patients than controls.

The chain joins TRBV5-1 to TRBJ2-5; no definite D call. The sequenced sample consisted of blood. This clonotype was obtained from a girl under 18 with multiple sclerosis. The CDR3 coding sequence is TGCGCCAGCAGCCCGTGGGGTCCAGCGCTCCAAGAGACCCAGTACTTC. It codes for CASSPWGPALQETQYF.